What follows is one T cell receptor (beta chain) and its context. CDR3 size: 17 residues. V was pared by 5 bases and J by 2 bases, with 20 bases between. Germline V gene lookup returns CDR1 SGHTA and CDR2 FQGNSA. The data belong to a study of shared clonotypes between healthy human individuals. The repertoire was sequenced with immunoSEQ multiplex PCR; TCRdb's copy has only in-frame clones and lacks some. The sample consists of roughly 1,600,000 clones, around 98.5% of them appearing once. V and J are TRBV7-2 and TRBJ2-3, with D possibly being TRBD2 (6 bases). This TCR derives from a young man in good health. The sample was naive CD4+ T cells sorted from blood. Described subset: CD45RA+ positively selected. DNA for the CDR3: TGTGCCAGCAGCCGCACGTTAGGCGGGGCCAACACAGATACGCAGTATTTT. Protein product: CASSRTLGGANTDTQYF.